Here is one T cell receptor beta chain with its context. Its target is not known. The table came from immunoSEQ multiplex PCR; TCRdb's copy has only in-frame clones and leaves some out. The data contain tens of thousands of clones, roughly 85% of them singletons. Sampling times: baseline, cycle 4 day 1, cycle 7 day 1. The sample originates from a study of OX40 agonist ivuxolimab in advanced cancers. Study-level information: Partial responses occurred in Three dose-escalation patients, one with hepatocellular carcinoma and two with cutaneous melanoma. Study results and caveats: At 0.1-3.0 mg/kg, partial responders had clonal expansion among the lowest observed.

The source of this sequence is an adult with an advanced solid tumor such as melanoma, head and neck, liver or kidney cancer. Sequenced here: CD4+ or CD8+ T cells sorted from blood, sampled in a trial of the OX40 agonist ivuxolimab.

The CDR3 nucleotides read TGTGCCAGTAGTATAGATCGGGCTCCTGACTACGAGCAGTACTTC. It yields the protein CASSIDRAPDYEQYF. J is TRBJ2-7 and V is TRBV19, with D uncertain. The germline V gene has CDR1 LNHDA and CDR2 SQIVND (reference sequence). V lost 0 bases to trimming and J lost 3 bases, with 12 bases between them. The length of the CDR3 is 15 residues.